A single sample is the source of the 7 T cell receptor beta chains below, sequenced in a study of siplizumab effects on memory and regulatory T cells. The method was immunoSEQ multiplex PCR; TCRdb's version includes in-frame clones alone and lacks a portion of them. The table has tens of thousands of clones, over 80% seen once. The sequencing input was memory CD4+ T cells sorted from blood. The source of these receptors is a human donor in good health.

This rearrangement joins TRBV7-9 to TRBJ1-3; 10 bases map to TRBD1. V was pared by 5 bases and J by 2 bases, with 3 bases of the junction left unmatched. The V gene's germline CDR1 is SEHNR and CDR2 FQNEAQ (reference sequence). The CDR3 runs to 15 residues. In DNA form, the CDR3 reads TGTGCCAGCAGCAGGGACAGGGGAGCTGGAAACACCATATATTTT. Protein sequence: CASSRDRGAGNTIYF.

The chain uses TRBV23-1 and TRBJ2-7; 8 nucleotides agree with TRBD1. TRBV23-1 is labeled an ORF, and its function is uncertain. J was trimmed by 2 bases and V by 2 bases; bases with no gene match: 20. This CDR3 contains 20 residues. The CDR3 spells CASSQPTRTGGLVLTYEQYF. In DNA form, the CDR3 reads TGCGCCAGCAGTCAACCAACGAGAACAGGGGGGCTCGTCCTCACCTACGAGCAGTACTTC.

This clone was found a few times. The rearrangement links TRBV7-8 to TRBJ2-7; TRBD2 aligns across 12 bases. Germline values: CDR1 SGHVS, CDR2 FQNEAQ. The CDR3 has 16 amino acids. Unmatched junction bases numbered 8, after V lost 1 base and J lost 7 bases. Here the CDR3 reads CASSLGRTSGVEEQYF. Written as DNA, the CDR3 is TGTGCCAGCAGCTTAGGAAGGACTAGCGGGGTCGAAGAGCAGTACTTC.

This chain connects TRBV6-1 to TRBJ1-2; 7 nucleotides align to TRBD1. The CDR3 totals 15 residues. The V segment lost 8 bases and the J segment 0 bases; nucleotides outside the gene matches: 9. Germline V gene lookup returns CDR1 MNHNS and CDR2 SASEGT. The CDR3: CASLGGDRANYGYTF. The DNA of the CDR3 is TGTGCCAGCCTAGGAGGGGACAGAGCTAACTATGGCTACACCTTC.

The gene calls are TRBV30 and TRBJ2-1; D perhaps matches TRBD2 (6 bases). The CDR3 length is 15 residues. Trimming took off 0 bases at V and 4 bases at J, with 13 bases between the two ends. Germline loops: CDR1 GTSNPN, CDR2 SVGIG (reference sequence). CDR3 loop: CAWSVSAGRYNEQFF. CDR3 nucleotides: TGTGCCTGGAGTGTCTCAGCGGGCAGGTACAATGAGCAGTTCTTC.

A single count supports this clone. V and J are TRBV5-1 and TRBJ2-5; 7 bases map to TRBD2. The CDR3 loop spans 15 amino acids. After removal of 4 bases from V and 5 bases from J, the junction contained 11 bases not matched to a gene. The V gene's germline CDR1 is SGHRS and CDR2 YFSETQ. The CDR3 sequence is CASSDLTGGVETQYF. The CDR3 nucleotides are TGCGCCAGCAGCGATTTGACGGGGGGAGTGGAGACCCAGTACTTC. Based on the CDR3 plus reference TRBV5-1 and TRBJ2-5, the full variable domain is KAGVTQTPRYLIKTRGQQVTLSCSPISGHRSVSWYQQTPGQGLQFLFEYFSETQRNKGNFPGRFSGRQFSNSRSEMNVSTLELGDSALYLCASSDLTGGVETQYFGPGTRLLVL.

This clone appeared a few times. The chain carries TRBV27 and TRBJ2-3; D tentatively reads TRBD1 or TRBD2 (5 bases each). Germline CDR1 reads MNHEY; CDR2 reads SMNVEV (reference sequence). The length of the CDR3 is 13 residues. Trimming cost V 10 bases and J 4 bases, with 15 bases left between them. CDR3 in amino acids: CATYRDRPDTQYF. The CDR3 coding sequence is TGTGCCACCTACCGGGACCGACCAGATACGCAGTATTTT.